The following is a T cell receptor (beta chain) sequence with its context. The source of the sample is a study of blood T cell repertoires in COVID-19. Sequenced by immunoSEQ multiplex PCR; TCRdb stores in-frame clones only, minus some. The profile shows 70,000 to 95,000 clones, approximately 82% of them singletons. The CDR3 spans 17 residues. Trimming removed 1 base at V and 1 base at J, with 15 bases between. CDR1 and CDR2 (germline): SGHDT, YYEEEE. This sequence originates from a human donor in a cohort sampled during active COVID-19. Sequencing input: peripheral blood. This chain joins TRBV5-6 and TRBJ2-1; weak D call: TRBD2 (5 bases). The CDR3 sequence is CASSLLAGAKSYNEQFF. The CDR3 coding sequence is TGTGCCAGCAGCTTGTTGGCGGGTGCAAAATCCTACAATGAGCAGTTCTTC.